Listed here are 3 T cell receptor beta chains from one sample, sequenced in a study of PD-L1 blockade in urothelial cancer. The assay was immunoSEQ multiplex PCR, and TCRdb's table has in-frame clones only and misses some. The repertoire holds about 100,000 clones, with around 90% as singletons. The starting material was PBMCs, obtained around atezolizumab (anti-PD-L1) treatment. These receptor sequences come from a woman older than 75 with urothelial cancer.

The table lists this clone with a count of one. The chain links TRBV5-6 to TRBJ1-1; D might be TRBD1 (5 bases). Germline values: CDR1 SGHDT, CDR2 YYEEEE. The V and J ends lost 0 bases and 5 bases respectively, with 17 bases between them. The CDR3 sequence is 16 residues long. CDR3 sequence (DNA): TGTGCCAGCAGCTTGGCAAGTTTAATCGGGGGGACTGAAGCTTTCTTT. Protein: CASSLASLIGGTEAFF.

J is TRBJ2-5 and V is TRBV5-1; tentative D call: TRBD2 (7 bases). The germline CDR1 and CDR2 sequences are SGHRS and YFSETQ. Trimming cost V 4 bases and J 0 bases, with 10 bases left between them. This CDR3 is built from 14 residues. CDR3 sequence reads: CASSKGGYQETQYF. The CDR3 bases are TGCGCCAGCAGCAAGGGGGGGTACCAAGAGACCCAGTACTTC.

V usage is TRBV6-5 and J usage is TRBJ1-5; D ambiguous. V lost 4 bases to trimming and J lost 4 bases, with 8 bases between them. Germline loops: CDR1 MNHEY, CDR2 SVGAGI. The CDR3 loop spans 13 amino acids. CDR3 sequence reads: CASSSQQNQPQHF. CDR3 DNA: TGTGCCAGCAGTTCACAACAAAATCAGCCCCAGCATTTT.